The 9 T cell receptor beta chains given below trace back to one sample, sequenced in a study of CD8 T cells in Susac syndrome. RNA amounts of about 0.45 to 1 ug underwent reverse transcription with random hexamers. TCRdb re-called the immunoSEQ multiplex PCR reads through MiXCR, storing one row per CDR3 protein. Among 170,000 or so distinct CDR3 sequences listed, 90% to 95% were seen once. What was sequenced was CD4+ T cells from PBMCs. The receptors here all came from a human donor with multiple sclerosis.

This sequence joins TRBV7-9 and TRBJ2-7, with TRBD1 identical over 7 bases. This CDR3 is 16 amino acids long. The junction had 8 bases not matched to a gene; V was cut back by 3 bases and J by 0 bases. Germline-derived CDR1 and CDR2 are SEHNR and FQNEAQ (reference sequence). The CDR3 DNA reads as TGTGCCAGCAGCTTTGGACAGGCAACCTCCTCCTACGAGCAGTACTTC. This sequence encodes CASSFGQATSSYEQYF.

V and J are TRBV28 and TRBJ2-3, with D possibly TRBD2 on 5 matching bases. CDR3 length equals 12 residues. Germline V gene lookup returns CDR1 MDHEN and CDR2 SYDVKM. Trimming stripped 5 bases from V and 8 bases from J, with 11 bases between. CDR3 loop: CASSLSARTQYF. As DNA, the CDR3 is TGTGCCAGCAGTCTTAGCGCCCGTACGCAGTATTTT.

This chain joins TRBV5-1 and TRBJ1-1; no definite D call. Germline V gene data show CDR1 as SGHRS and CDR2 as YFSETQ. V gave up 7 bases and J gave up 4 bases, with 17 bases separating them. The CDR3 spans 14 residues. The CDR3 region is CASRQLADSTEAFF. Written as DNA, the CDR3 is TGCGCCAGCCGTCAGCTCGCGGATAGCACTGAAGCTTTCTTT.

The CDR3 coding sequence is TGTGCCAGCAGTTACTCGATCGAAGCCCTAAATTCACCCCTCCACTTT. Translation gives CASSYSIEALNSPLHF. The chain couples TRBV6-5 to TRBJ1-6; D unresolved. The V gene lost 0 bases and the J gene lost 7 bases, with 13 bases spanning the gap. This CDR3 comprises 16 residues. The germline CDR1 and CDR2 sequences are MNHEY and SVGAGI.

This chain connects TRBV19 to TRBJ2-1; 9 nucleotides line up with TRBD2. The germline gives CDR1 LNHDA, CDR2 SQIVND (reference sequence). Trimming took 4 bases from V and 7 from J; bases not matched to a gene: 5. The CDR3 spans 14 residues. CDR3: CASSSGRAGNEQFF. CDR3 in DNA: TGTGCCAGTAGTAGCGGGAGGGCCGGGAATGAGCAGTTCTTC.

J is TRBJ1-3 and V is TRBV29-1, with 8 nucleotides matching TRBD1. The CDR3 runs 13 residues. Trimming removed 5 bases from V and 4 bases from J; junction bases left unmatched: 4. CDR1 is SQVTM and CDR2 is ANQGSEA in the germline V gene. The CDR3 DNA reads TGCAGCGTTTGGCAGGGGGCGGGAAACACCATATATTTT. Amino acid sequence: CSVWQGAGNTIYF.

The rearrangement uses TRBV27 and TRBJ1-1, with 9 bases fitting TRBD1. CDR3 size: 20 residues. V lost 0 bases and J lost 0; bases outside the gene matches: 14. CDR1 and CDR2 from the germline V gene are MNHEY and SMNVEV (reference sequence). The CDR3 is CASSLSDRGSSNTMNTEAFF. In DNA, the CDR3 is TGTGCCAGCAGTTTATCCGACAGGGGGTCATCAAATACTATGAACACTGAAGCTTTCTTT.

The chain recombines TRBV3-1 with TRBJ2-3, with 10 positions matching TRBD2. From germline, CDR1 is LGHDT and CDR2 YNNKEL (reference sequence). The CDR3 runs 16 residues. The V segment lost 3 bases and the J segment 4 bases; nucleotides outside the gene matches: 7. CDR3 sequence (DNA): TGTGCCAGCAGCCAGATAGCGGGGGGTTTGGCAGATACGCAGTATTTT. It codes for CASSQIAGGLADTQYF.

This chain uses TRBV11-3 with TRBJ1-6; D possibly corresponds to TRBD1 (6 bases). The V gene lost 8 bases and the J gene lost 10 bases, with 15 bases spanning the gap. Germline V gives CDR1 SGHNT, CDR2 YENEEA. CDR3 length equals 13 residues. CDR3 sequence reads: CASSDGGWSPLHF. The CDR3 region has the DNA TGTGCCAGCTCGGACGGGGGCTGGTCACCCCTCCACTTT.